These T cell receptor beta chains were read from a single sample in a study of T cells in Graves' hyperthyroidism and ophthalmopathy. In TCRdb, the multiplex PCR reads were re-called with MiXCR into one record per CDR3 protein. The table lists some 250,000 distinct CDR3 sequences, roughly 15% of them singletons. The source material was blood. The receptors stem from a woman between 40 and 50 years old with Graves' hyperthyroidism that later progressed to Graves' ophthalmopathy. Both conserved end residues are part of each CDR3. The size entry is marked missing in some rows and otherwise reads once, few, many or a size class.

cdr3_aa: CAQRTGNTEAFF
v_call: TRBV30
clone_size: many
cdr3_length: 12
j_call: TRBJ1-1

cdr3_aa: CAISKRDRVHEQFF
v_call: TRBV10-3
clone_size: many
cdr3_length: 14
j_call: TRBJ2-1

cdr3_aa: CASSFERESHNEQFF
v_call: TRBV28
clone_size: many
cdr3_length: 15
j_call: TRBJ2-1

cdr3_aa: CASSTRQMSSYNSPLHF
v_call: TRBV19
clone_size: many
cdr3_length: 17
j_call: TRBJ1-6

cdr3_aa: CASSLVEDTEAFF
v_call: TRBV11-3
clone_size: -
cdr3_length: 13
j_call: TRBJ1-1

cdr3_aa: CASSGGRGRFGADTQYF
v_call: TRBV19
clone_size: -
cdr3_length: 17
j_call: TRBJ2-3

cdr3_aa: CASSLGWGPYNEQFF
v_call: TRBV5-1
clone_size: many
cdr3_length: 15
j_call: TRBJ2-1

cdr3_aa: CASSTSGSSYNEQFF
v_call: TRBV19
clone_size: many
cdr3_length: 15
j_call: TRBJ2-1

cdr3_aa: CASSLMLNTEAFF
v_call: TRBV27
clone_size: many
cdr3_length: 13
j_call: TRBJ1-1

cdr3_aa: CATSRVGGSTDTQYF
v_call: TRBV15
clone_size: many
cdr3_length: 15
j_call: TRBJ2-3

cdr3_aa: CASSYSNQMSSGNTIYF
v_call: TRBV6-5
clone_size: many
cdr3_length: 17
j_call: TRBJ1-3

cdr3_aa: CASSRHGNNEQFF
v_call: TRBV3-1
clone_size: many
cdr3_length: 13
j_call: TRBJ2-1

cdr3_aa: CASRPGTGSEQYF
v_call: TRBV7-6
clone_size: many
cdr3_length: 13
j_call: TRBJ2-7

cdr3_aa: CASSYSNLQDTQYF
v_call: TRBV6-5
clone_size: many
cdr3_length: 14
j_call: TRBJ2-3

cdr3_aa: CASSLGDRGRNEKLFF
v_call: TRBV7-9
clone_size: -
cdr3_length: 16
j_call: TRBJ1-4

cdr3_aa: CASSPGKSNTEAFF
v_call: TRBV18
clone_size: many
cdr3_length: 14
j_call: TRBJ1-1

cdr3_aa: CASGGTDSNQPQHF
v_call: TRBV28
clone_size: many
cdr3_length: 14
j_call: TRBJ1-5